This T cell receptor (beta chain) is drawn from a study of blood T cell repertoires in COVID-19. In the study overall: Symptom resolution, clearance, or two negative PCRs marked donors in Cohort 3 as recovered. The United States, Italy and Spain supplied acute and convalescent COVID-19 samples.

Methods used by the authors: Estimates of nucleated cell counts were drawn from the amplification of reference gene primers. Repertoires were generated with immunoSEQ multiplex PCR, while TCRdb's copy carries only in-frame clones and drops some. D and trimming were read from the DNA, whereas the V and J calls and clone size are those reported in that table. The sample consists of roughly 160,000 clones, approximately 79% of them appearing once. Cohorts were based on clinical histories the participants reported. The CDR3 runs 15 residues. CDR1 SGDLS and CDR2 YYNGEE come from the germline V gene. With 3 bases clipped from V and 2 bases from J, the junction kept 4 bases outside the gene matches.

The TCR originated in a woman in her 70s in a cohort exposed to, infected with or recovered from COVID-19 (not recorded which). V and J are TRBV9 and TRBJ2-7; 11 bases are a match to TRBD1. Sequenced material: PBMCs or T cells enriched from blood (not recorded which). The CDR3 DNA follows: TGTGCCAGCAGCGCCGGGGGACAGGGGGCCTACGAGCAGTACTTC. Translating it yields CASSAGGQGAYEQYF. The full variable domain, in which reference TRBV9 and TRBJ2-7 provide the parts outside the CDR3, is DSGVTQTPKHLITATGQRVTLRCSPRSGDLSVYWYQQSLDQGLQFLIQYYNGEERAKGNILERFSAQQFPDLHSELNLSSLELGDSALYFCASSAGGQGAYEQYFGPGTRLTVT.